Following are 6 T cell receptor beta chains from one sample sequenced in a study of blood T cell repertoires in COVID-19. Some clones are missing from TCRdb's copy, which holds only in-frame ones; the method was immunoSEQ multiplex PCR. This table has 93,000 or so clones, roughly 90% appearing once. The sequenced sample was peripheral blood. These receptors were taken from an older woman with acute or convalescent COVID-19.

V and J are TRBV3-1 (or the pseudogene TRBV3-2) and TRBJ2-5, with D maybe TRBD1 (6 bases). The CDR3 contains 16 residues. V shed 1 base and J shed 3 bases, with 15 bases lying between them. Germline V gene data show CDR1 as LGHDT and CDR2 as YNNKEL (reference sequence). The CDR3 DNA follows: TGTGCCAGCAGCCAAGGAGTGAACAGGGTGAAAGAGACCCAGTACTTC. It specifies CASSQGVNRVKETQYF.

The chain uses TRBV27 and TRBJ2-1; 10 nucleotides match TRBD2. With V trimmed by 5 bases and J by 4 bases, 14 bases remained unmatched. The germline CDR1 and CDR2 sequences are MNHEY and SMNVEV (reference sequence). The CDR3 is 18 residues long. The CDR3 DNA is TGTGCCAGCAGTCATTCCGAGACTAGCGGGTTCCGGTACAATGAGCAGTTCTTC. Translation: CASSHSETSGFRYNEQFF.

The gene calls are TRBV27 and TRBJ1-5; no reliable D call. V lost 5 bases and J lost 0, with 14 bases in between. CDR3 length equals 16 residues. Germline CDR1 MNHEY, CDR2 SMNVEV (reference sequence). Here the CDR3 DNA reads TGTGCCAGCAGTCCGAGAAGACACGTTAGCAATCAGCCCCAGCATTTT. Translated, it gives CASSPRRHVSNQPQHF.

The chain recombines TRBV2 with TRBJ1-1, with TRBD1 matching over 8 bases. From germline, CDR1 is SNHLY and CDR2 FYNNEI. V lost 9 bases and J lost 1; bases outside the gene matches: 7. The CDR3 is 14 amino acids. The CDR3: CASHRGSQNTEAFF. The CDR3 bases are TGTGCCAGTCACAGGGGGTCCCAGAACACTGAAGCTTTCTTT.

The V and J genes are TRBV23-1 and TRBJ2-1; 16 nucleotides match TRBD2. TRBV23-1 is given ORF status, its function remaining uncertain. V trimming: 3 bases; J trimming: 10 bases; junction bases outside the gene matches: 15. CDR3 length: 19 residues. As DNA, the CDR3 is TGCGCCAGCAGTCATCCCGGGACTAGCGGGAGGGCCGAGATGGTCGAGCAGTTCTTC. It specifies CASSHPGTSGRAEMVEQFF.

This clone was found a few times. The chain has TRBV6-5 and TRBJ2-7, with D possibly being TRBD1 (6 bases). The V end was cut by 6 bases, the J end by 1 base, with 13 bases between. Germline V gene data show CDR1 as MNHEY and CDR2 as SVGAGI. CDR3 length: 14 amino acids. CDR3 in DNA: TGTGCCAGCAGGTCCGGGACACAGTCCTACGAGCAGTACTTC. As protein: CASRSGTQSYEQYF.